Below are 27 T cell receptor beta chains sequenced from a single sample in a study of regulatory T cells in long-lasting Graves disease. The TCR beta library used iRepertoire HTBI primers with Arm-PCR amplification of CDR3. TCRdb reprocessed the multiplex PCR reads with MiXCR, giving one entry per CDR3 protein. The sample carries about 200,000 distinct CDR3 sequences, roughly 19% recorded once. Time point described: newly diagnosed GD, antithyroid drugs for less than 3 months. Extracted PBMC RNA gave rise to the TCR library. These data were also reused for a study on T cells in Graves' hyperthyroidism and ophthalmopathy.

Sample: peripheral blood mononuclear cells (PBMCs), taken at new diagnosis, from a patient treated with antithyroid drugs. All receptors come from a woman aged 25 to 39 with Graves disease.

This clonotype was detected many times. The chain combines TRBV30 with TRBJ1-2; D not resolved. V was shortened by 3 bases and J by 4 bases, with 6 bases between the two germline ends. Germline-derived CDR1 and CDR2 are GTSNPN and SVGIG (reference sequence). This CDR3 is built from 11 residues. CDR3 sequence: CAWSTLYGYTF. CDR3 bases: TGTGCCTGGAGCACCCTCTATGGCTACACCTTC.

This clonotype occurred many times. This chain connects TRBV7-9 to TRBJ2-5; possibly TRBD1 for D (6 bases). Germline values: CDR1 SEHNR, CDR2 FQNEAQ (reference sequence). Trimming cost V 4 bases and J 5 bases, with 17 bases left between them. The CDR3 contains 15 residues. The CDR3 reads CASSSQSQGRETQYF. CDR3 DNA sequence: TGTGCCAGCAGCTCTCAATCACAGGGTCGGGAGACCCAGTACTTC.

This clonotype was picked up many times. Compared with germline, one end of the junction differs, possibly owing to a read error. The chain employs TRBV5-1 and TRBJ1-6; a possible D gene is TRBD1 (5 bases). This CDR3 is 14 amino acids long. Germline V gene lookup returns CDR1 SGHRS and CDR2 YFSETQ. CDR3 loop: CASSFGDLGSPLHF. CDR3 DNA sequence: TGTGCCAGCAGCTTCGGGGACTTGGGTTCACCCCTCCACTTT.

As regards this clonotype: A much larger clone is a single base away; this may be a read error. This rearrangement joins TRBV5-8 to TRBJ1-1; D remains ambiguous. The CDR3 extends over 12 amino acids. Germline CDR1 SGHTS, CDR2 YDEGEE. The chain's CDR3 is CASSRVYTESFF. CDR3 nucleotides: TGTGCCAGCAGCCGGGTGTACACTGAATCTTTCTTT.

There are many counts of this clonotype. The J gene is TRBJ1-3, the V gene TRBV12-3 or TRBV12-4, with 8 positions matching TRBD1. The CDR3 is 15 amino acids. With V trimmed by 3 bases and J by 4 bases, 5 bases remained unmatched. The CDR3 here is CASSFAGGVGNTIYF. The CDR3 region has the DNA TGTGCCAGCAGTTTCGCAGGGGGCGTCGGAAACACCATATATTTT.

Many counts were recorded for this clonotype. This sequence joins TRBV7-8 and TRBJ2-7; 7 bases fit TRBD2. V shed 1 base and J 7 bases; nucleotides not matched to a gene: 10. Germline loops: CDR1 SGHVS, CDR2 FQNEAQ. This CDR3 spans 15 amino acids. The CDR3 reads CASSLGASGGGEQYF. In nucleotides, the CDR3 is TGTGCCAGCAGCTTAGGTGCTAGCGGAGGTGGTGAGCAGTACTTC.

This clonotype has ten or more counts. The chain carries TRBV20-1 and TRBJ2-6; either TRBD1 or TRBD2 may supply D (5 bases each). Deletions cut 0 bases from V and 0 bases from J, with 15 bases between. From germline, CDR1 is DFQATT and CDR2 SNEGSKA (reference sequence). The CDR3 consists of 18 residues. CDR3 DNA: TGCAGTGCTAGAGATCGTCAGGGAGTAAGCTCTGGGGCCAACGTCCTGACTTTC. Translated, it gives CSARDRQGVSSGANVLTF.

This clonotype was detected ten times or more. The chain has TRBV3-1 and TRBJ2-3, with TRBD2 identical over 9 bases. The CDR3 extends over 16 amino acids. CDR1 and CDR2 from the germline V gene are LGHDT and YNNKEL (reference sequence). The V and J ends lost 2 bases and 1 base, in that order; junction bases with no gene match: 4. DNA for the CDR3: TGTGCCAGCAGCCAAACTCGGACTAGCGGCACAGATACGCAGTATTTT. It encodes CASSQTRTSGTDTQYF.

This clonotype was seen at least ten times. The chain couples TRBV30 to TRBJ1-1; D is ambiguous. In germline, CDR1 is GTSNPN, CDR2 SVGIG (reference sequence). This CDR3 is built from 11 residues. The V gene lost 0 bases and the J gene lost 3 bases, with 2 bases spanning the gap. The CDR3 loop reads CAWSVYTEAFF. The CDR3 nucleotides are TGTGCCTGGAGTGTATACACTGAAGCTTTCTTT.

Ten or more counts support this clonotype. The chain has TRBV28 and TRBJ1-6, with D possibly being TRBD1 (6 bases). The germline CDR1 and CDR2 sequences are MDHEN and SYDVKM. With 4 bases removed from V and 7 bases from J, the gap between germline ends came to 20 bases. The CDR3 has 17 amino acids. In DNA form, the CDR3 reads TGTGCCAGCAGTTCACCCCAGGGGATTCTGGGCAATTCACCCCTCCACTTT. The encoded protein is CASSSPQGILGNSPLHF.

The gene calls are TRBV13 and TRBJ2-6, with 10 positions matching TRBD2. The CDR3 sequence is 18 residues long. Germline V gives CDR1 PRHDT, CDR2 FYEKMQ (reference sequence). Trimming cost V 5 bases and J 0 bases; bases outside gene matches: 7. This CDR3 is CASSVGLAKVSGANVLTF. CDR3 bases: TGTGCCAGCAGCGTGGGACTAGCGAAAGTCTCTGGGGCCAACGTCCTGACTTTC.

This clonotype has a handful of counts. The rearrangement links TRBV2 to TRBJ2-6; either TRBD1 or TRBD2 may fit D (5 bases each). V lost 4 bases to trimming and J lost 2 bases, with 15 bases between them. This CDR3 comprises 17 residues. From germline, CDR1 is SNHLY and CDR2 FYNNEI. The CDR3 region is CASSAGTGVPGANVLTF. The CDR3 nucleotides are TGTGCCAGCAGTGCAGGGACCGGGGTCCCTGGGGCCAACGTCCTGACTTTC.

This clonotype was seen at least ten times. The chain links TRBV20-1 to TRBJ2-7; TRBD1 aligns across 7 bases. Losses at the gene ends were 6 bases for V and 6 bases for J; bases not matched to a gene: 11. Germline V lookup: CDR1 DFQATT, CDR2 SNEGSKA (reference sequence). CDR3 length: 13 residues. The CDR3 bases are TGCAGTGCCCCAGCACAGGGGATAGGCGAGCAGTACTTC. The encoded protein is CSAPAQGIGEQYF.

The chain employs TRBV6-2 or TRBV6-3 and TRBJ1-1; possible D gene TRBD1, 6 bases. This CDR3 has 14 residues. Trimming pared 5 bases from V and 0 bases from J, leaving 10 bases between. Looked up from germline, CDR1 is MNHEY and CDR2 is SVGEGT. CDR3 coding DNA: TGTGCCAGCAGTGAAGGGGGTGTGAACACTGAAGCTTTCTTT. This translates into CASSEGGVNTEAFF.

This clonotype showed up many times. The chain joins TRBV27 to TRBJ1-2, with D hard to call. This CDR3 contains 13 residues. V was trimmed by 6 bases and J by 8 bases, leaving 16 bases between them. CDR1 is MNHEY and CDR2 is SMNVEV in the germline V gene (reference sequence). The CDR3 DNA reads as TGTGCCAGCAGGTCGGATAGGGTCGGCGGCTACACCTTC. This translates into CASRSDRVGGYTF.

In its sample, this clonotype was seen many times. A read error may produce the germline difference seen at one junction end. The chain employs TRBV12-3 or TRBV12-4 and TRBJ1-6, with TRBD1 as a possible D gene (6 bases). The CDR3 totals 13 residues. CDR3 in DNA: TGTGCCAGCAGCACAGGGAATAACTCACCCCTCCACTTT. It specifies CASSTGNNSPLHF.

This clonotype was counted only a few times. J is TRBJ2-7 and V is TRBV3-1; D may be TRBD2 (7 bases). V was cut by 0 bases and J by 0 bases, with 15 bases left in between. The CDR3 sequence is 17 residues long. The germline V gene has CDR1 LGHDT and CDR2 YNNKEL (reference sequence). The DNA of the CDR3 is TGTGCCAGCAGCCAAGAGATGGCGGGGGCTGGCTCCTACGAGCAGTACTTC. This encodes CASSQEMAGAGSYEQYF.

In this sample, this clonotype turned up many times. The chain recombines TRBV5-6 with TRBJ1-1, with D perhaps TRBD1 (5 bases). In germline, CDR1 is SGHDT, CDR2 YYEEEE. The CDR3 covers 15 residues. The V end lost 7 bases, the J end lost 3 bases, and 19 bases lay between the germline ends. CDR3 sequence reads: CASYWGGRGDTEAFF. As DNA, the CDR3 is TGTGCCAGCTACTGGGGCGGACGGGGGGACACTGAAGCTTTCTTT.

The sample holds a few counts of this clonotype. The rearrangement joins TRBV18 to TRBJ2-4; 7 bases line up with TRBD2. Trimming took 3 bases from V and 4 from J; bases not matched to a gene: 9. From germline, CDR1 is KGHSH and CDR2 LQKENI. The CDR3 totals 16 residues. CDR3 residues: CASSPIASGGKNIQYF. For the CDR3, the DNA is TGTGCCAGCTCACCTATAGCATCGGGGGGAAAAAACATTCAGTACTTC.

This clonotype was counted many times. This chain uses TRBV28 with TRBJ2-7, with 8 bases aligning to TRBD2. CDR1 is MDHEN, CDR2 SYDVKM, per germline. The J segment lost 2 bases and the V segment lost 10 bases, leaving 10 bases of the junction unmatched. The CDR3 totals 14 residues. CDR3 sequence (DNA): TGTGCCACCGTGGGCGAACTAGCGGCCTACGAGCAGTACTTC. Translating gives CATVGELAAYEQYF. The full variable domain, rest sourced from reference TRBV28 and TRBJ2-7, is DVKVTQSSRYLVKRTGEKVFLECVQDMDHENMFWYRQDPGLGLRLIYFSYDVKMKEKGDIPEGYSVSREKKERFSLILESASTNQTSMYLCATVGELAAYEQYFGPGTRLTVT.

The table lists this clonotype with many counts. The J gene is TRBJ1-1, the V gene TRBV28; 7 bases match TRBD1. Germline V gene data show CDR1 as MDHEN and CDR2 as SYDVKM. CDR3 length equals 15 residues. V lost 5 bases and J lost 2; bases outside the gene matches: 8. In DNA form, the CDR3 reads TGTGCCAGCAGTGCCGACAGGGAGGGTAACACTGAAGCTTTCTTT. This sequence encodes CASSADREGNTEAFF.

This clonotype was counted many times. The genes are TRBV5-1 and TRBJ1-3; no reliable D call. Germline CDR1 SGHRS, CDR2 YFSETQ. The CDR3 covers 14 residues. V shed 2 bases and J shed 4 bases, with 10 bases lying between them. CDR3 amino acids: CASSLTGSGNTIYF. Here the CDR3 DNA reads TGCGCCAGCAGCTTAACGGGGTCCGGAAACACCATATATTTT. The full variable domain, in which reference TRBV5-1 and TRBJ1-3 provide the parts outside the CDR3, is KAGVTQTPRYLIKTRGQQVTLSCSPISGHRSVSWYQQTPGQGLQFLFEYFSETQRNKGNFPGRFSGRQFSNSRSEMNVSTLELGDSALYLCASSLTGSGNTIYFGEGSWLTVV.

This clonotype was counted only a few times. One base separates it from a far larger clone, so it is likely a read error. The V and J genes are TRBV2 and TRBJ2-1; possible D gene TRBD2, 6 bases. This CDR3 is built from 14 residues. Germline CDR1 and CDR2: SNHLY and FYNNEI. The CDR3 sequence: CASSGGLLLGAQHF. In nucleotides, the CDR3 is TGTGCCAGCAGCGGGGGACTCCTGCTTGGGGCCCAGCACTTC.

This clonotype was found many times. The chain uses TRBV5-4 and TRBJ2-7; 11 bases fit TRBD2. CDR1 and CDR2 from the germline V gene are SGHNT and YYREEE (reference sequence). Trimming took 5 bases from V and 3 from J; bases not matched to a gene: 10. The CDR3 extends over 16 amino acids. Here the CDR3 reads CASSREFGTSGYEQYF. The CDR3 DNA sequence: TGTGCCAGCAGTCGAGAATTCGGGACTAGCGGCTACGAGCAGTACTTC.

With regard to this clonotype: This likely came from a read error, as a far larger clone is one base away. V usage is TRBV27 and J usage is TRBJ2-1; TRBD2 matches at 8 bases. Germline V gives CDR1 MNHEY, CDR2 SMNVEV (reference sequence). The CDR3 runs 16 residues. The CDR3 loop reads CASSEAAGGYYNEQSF. In DNA, the CDR3 is TGTGCCAGCAGTGAGGCGGCGGGAGGCTATTACAATGAGCAGTCCTTC.

This clonotype was detected ten times or more. The chain employs TRBV2 and TRBJ2-5; possible D gene TRBD2, 6 bases. CDR1 and CDR2 (germline): SNHLY, FYNNEI. CDR3 size: 14 residues. Trimming stripped 4 bases from V and 5 bases from J, with 14 bases between. CDR3 in amino acids: CASSATEGGETQYF. DNA for the CDR3: TGTGCCAGCAGTGCGACCGAAGGAGGGGAGACCCAGTACTTC.

The rearrangement joins TRBV28 to TRBJ1-6; 9 bases map to TRBD1. J was trimmed by 9 bases and V by 6 bases; bases with no gene match: 6. This CDR3 is built from 14 residues. Germline values: CDR1 MDHEN, CDR2 SYDVKM. CDR3 residues: CASRGQGRSSPLHF. Written as DNA, the CDR3 is TGTGCCAGCAGGGGACAGGGAAGGAGTTCACCCCTCCACTTT. The variable domain in full, with the rest retrieved from reference TRBV28 and TRBJ1-6, is DVKVTQSSRYLVKRTGEKVFLECVQDMDHENMFWYRQDPGLGLRLIYFSYDVKMKEKGDIPEGYSVSREKKERFSLILESASTNQTSMYLCASRGQGRSSPLHFGNGTRLTVT.